This T cell receptor beta chain is from a study of early T cells in non-severe SARS-CoV-2 infection. Each CDR3 protein gets one entry after TCRdb re-called the 5' RACE reads with MiXCR. This repertoire shows 80,000 or so distinct CDR3 sequences, 15% to 18% found once; its top ten account for roughly 12%. This clonotype was recorded many times. Per germline, CDR1 MNHEY and CDR2 SMNVEV (reference sequence). The CDR3 sequence is 16 residues long. With 4 bases clipped from V and 5 bases from J, the junction kept 11 bases outside the gene matches. Sequenced material: whole blood. The receptor's source is an adult who was a healthcare worker with PCR-confirmed SARS-CoV-2 infection or an uninfected control (not recorded which). V is TRBV27 and J is TRBJ1-2; 9 nucleotides match TRBD1. The CDR3, as DNA: TGTGCCAGCAGTTCCACCTACAGGGGGCGTGGGTATGGCTACACCTTC. It specifies CASSSTYRGRGYGYTF.